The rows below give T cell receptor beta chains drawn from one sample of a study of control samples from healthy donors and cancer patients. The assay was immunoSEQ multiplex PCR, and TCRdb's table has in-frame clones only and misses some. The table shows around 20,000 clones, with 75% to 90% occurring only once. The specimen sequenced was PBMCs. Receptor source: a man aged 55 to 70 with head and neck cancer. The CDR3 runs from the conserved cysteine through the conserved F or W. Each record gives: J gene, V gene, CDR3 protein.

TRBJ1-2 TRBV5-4 CASSPTERYGYTF
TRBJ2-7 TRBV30 CAWSQAGTSGIGKQYF
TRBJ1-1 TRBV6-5 CASKRGNTEAFF
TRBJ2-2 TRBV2 CASSWTGATGELFF
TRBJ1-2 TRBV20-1 CSAMGEYGYTF
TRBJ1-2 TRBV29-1 CSVEDLYRGRANYGYTF
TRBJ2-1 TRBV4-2 CASSQDASGSVNEQFF
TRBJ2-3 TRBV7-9 CASSRLGLAGERSTDTQYF
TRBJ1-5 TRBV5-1 CASSLAGGEEPQHF
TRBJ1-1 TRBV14 CASSPRVNTEAFF
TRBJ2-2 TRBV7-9 CASSSPTSYPGELFF
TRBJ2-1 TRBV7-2 CASSLALTSGNNEQFF
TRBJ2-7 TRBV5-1 CASSFTTGNYEQYF
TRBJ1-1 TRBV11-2 CASTSGVLNTEAFF
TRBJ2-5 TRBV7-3 CASSVGKGETQYF
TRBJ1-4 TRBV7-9 CASSFQGVLNEKLFF
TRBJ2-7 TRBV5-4 CASSVGTASSYEQYF
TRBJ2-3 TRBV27 CASSLSLGTSGRNTQYF
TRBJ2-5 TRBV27 CASRLGEGTQYF
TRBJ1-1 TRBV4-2 CASSPTWTAENTEAFF
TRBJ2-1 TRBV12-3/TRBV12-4 CASSPPLGNEQFF
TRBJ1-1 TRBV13 CASSPVRQRWDTEAFF
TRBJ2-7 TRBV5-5 CASSGGPSYEQYF
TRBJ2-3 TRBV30 CAWSPSGRAGDTQYF
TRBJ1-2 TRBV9 CASSGQGARAYGYTF
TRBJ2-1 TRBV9 CASSVGAAAYNEQFF
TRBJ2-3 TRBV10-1 CASSDGRDTQYF
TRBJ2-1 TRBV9 CASSSPGGHVSEQFF
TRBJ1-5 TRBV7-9 CASSLERGANQPQHF
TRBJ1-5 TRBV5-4 CASSNGDRDQPQHF
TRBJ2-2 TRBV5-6 CASSPGTSGSTGELFF
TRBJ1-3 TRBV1 CTSGTHGRPSGNTIYF
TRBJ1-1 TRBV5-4 CASSLGGGNTEAFF
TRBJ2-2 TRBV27 CASSPGLAGGATGELFF
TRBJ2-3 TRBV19 CASSIRTGTTRRKPDTQYF
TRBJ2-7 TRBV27 CASSRVGSYEQYF